The T cell receptor beta chain under discussion was sequenced for a study of T cells in Graves' hyperthyroidism and ophthalmopathy. V was trimmed by 0 bases and J by 5 bases, leaving 13 bases between them. CDR3 size: 15 residues. The germline gives CDR1 LGHNT, CDR2 FRNRAP. Authors of the study amplified TCR beta CDR3 regions from RNA transcripts. The HTBI primer set was used in a first-round RT-PCR of the TCR CDR3. TCRdb used MiXCR to reprocess the multiplex PCR reads, holding one entry per CDR3 protein. The table has 450,000 to 700,000 distinct CDR3 sequences, about 45% seen once; the top ten hold about 8.3%.

This clonotype was obtained from a woman aged 18-30 years with Graves' hyperthyroidism. The specimen was peripheral blood or thyroid tissue (not recorded which). The V and J genes are TRBV12-5 and TRBJ1-1, with D unclear. The CDR3 protein is CASGLVISGPTEAFF. CDR3 sequence (DNA): TGTGCTAGTGGTTTGGTAATCAGCGGGCCTACTGAAGCTTTCTTT.